Below, 8 T cell receptor beta chains from the same sample are listed, as sequenced in a study of T cell clones after liver transplantation (dated by TCRdb to between 2018 and 2021). Library construction relied on the immunoSEQ multiplex PCR assay. Entries here come from immuneACCESS through TCRdb and include only in-frame sequences with V and J called. Some clones fail to appear in such tables; in the studies checked, an unresolved V gene covers under half of the shortfall, and the cause of the remainder is unknown. Recorded for this sample are approximately 71,000 clones; about 92% of them occurred a single time. Of the sample, approximately 1% is held by the ten largest clones. The sample consisted of CD4+ T cells from blood, taken less than 26 months after liver transplant. These receptors were obtained from a human patient who received a liver transplant. Following transplantation, T cells from the graft donor may be among those present.

The rearrangement joins TRBV6-6 to TRBJ1-2; the D gene is possibly TRBD1 (6 bases). Between the trimmed V and J ends, which lost 7 bases and 4 bases, there was a span of 10 bases. This CDR3 comprises 12 residues. In germline, CDR1 is MNHNY, CDR2 SVGAGI (reference sequence). The CDR3 is CASNLQGYGYTF. The CDR3 nucleotides read TGTGCCAGCAACCTACAGGGCTATGGCTACACCTTC.

The J gene is TRBJ1-2, the V gene TRBV14, with D hard to call. Germline V CDR1 and CDR2: SGHDN, FVKESK. V gave up 1 base and J gave up 5 bases, with 8 bases separating them. The CDR3 covers 13 residues. Here the CDR3 DNA reads TGTGCCAGCAGCCAAGGGCAGTGGTATGGCTACACCTTC. This sequence encodes CASSQGQWYGYTF. The variable domain in full, with the rest retrieved from reference TRBV14 and TRBJ1-2, is EAGVTQFPSHSVIEKGQTVTLRCDPISGHDNLYWYRRVMGKEIKFLLHFVKESKQDESGMPNNRFLAERTGGTYSTLKVQPAELEDSGVYFCASSQGQWYGYTFGSGTRLTVV.

The chain couples TRBV5-3 to TRBJ2-5, with 14 bases matching TRBD2. TRBV5-3 is assigned to the ORF class and has an uncertain function. The CDR3 spans 17 residues. Losses at the gene ends were 3 bases for V and 6 bases for J; bases not matched to a gene: 10. The CDR3 region has the DNA TGTGCCAGAAGCTCGCCGACTAGCGGGAGGGCCGCGAAGACCCAGTACTTC. It yields the protein CARSSPTSGRAAKTQYF.

This chain uses TRBV19 with TRBJ2-7, with TRBD1 identical over 7 bases. Germline V gene data show CDR1 as LNHDA and CDR2 as SQIVND (reference sequence). The CDR3 consists of 14 residues. The V and J ends lost 5 bases and 4 bases, in that order; junction bases with no gene match: 8. The CDR3 DNA reads TGTGCCAGTAGTCCGGGGACAGCTTTTTACGAGCAGTACTTC. This codes for CASSPGTAFYEQYF.

The V call is TRBV4-1, the J call TRBJ1-2; D call uncertain. The germline gives CDR1 MGHRA, CDR2 YSYEKL. This CDR3 region has 15 residues. Trimming took off 1 base at V and 4 bases at J, with 13 bases between the two ends. DNA of the CDR3: TGCGCCAGCAGCCAAGGTTCCGTAGTCCCCTATGGCTACACCTTC. It yields the protein CASSQGSVVPYGYTF.

This rearrangement joins TRBV19 to TRBJ2-2; 7 nucleotides line up with TRBD1. Germline loops: CDR1 LNHDA, CDR2 SQIVND (reference sequence). The CDR3 totals 14 residues. V lost 10 bases, J lost 1 base, and 6 bases stayed unmatched. The chain's CDR3 is CATRQGQNTGELFF. CDR3 bases: TGTGCCACCCGACAGGGCCAGAACACCGGGGAGCTGTTTTTT.

This chain links TRBV6-5 with TRBJ2-7; 7 bases agree with TRBD1. The J segment lost 0 bases and the V segment lost 3 bases, leaving 8 bases of the junction unmatched. Germline V gene data show CDR1 as MNHEY and CDR2 as SVGAGI. The CDR3 totals 16 residues. The chain's CDR3 is CASSYQGGSSSYEQYF. The CDR3 DNA is TGTGCCAGCAGTTATCAAGGGGGCTCCAGCTCCTACGAGCAGTACTTC.

The rearrangement links TRBV6-5 to TRBJ1-5; TRBD1 is a possible D gene (5 bases). There are 15 residues in the CDR3. Germline CDR1 is MNHEY and CDR2 is SVGAGI. V was shortened by 0 bases and J by 5 bases, with 11 bases between the two germline ends. The CDR3 here is CASSYSWGPDQPQHF. In nucleotides, the CDR3 is TGTGCCAGCAGTTACTCGTGGGGACCCGATCAGCCCCAGCATTTT.